The rows below give T cell receptor beta chains drawn from one sample of a study of technical replicates of blood from several donors. Sequencing was performed with immunoSEQ multiplex PCR; in TCRdb, only in-frame clones are kept and a portion is missing. The sample records about 80,000 clones, around 94% being singletons. The sequencing sample was made of T cells isolated from PBMCs. The receptors were gathered from a human donor in good health. Both conserved end residues are part of each CDR3. Each record gives: clone size, J gene, D gene, V gene, CDR3 DNA, CDR3 protein. The D gene is left open where the match is weak. Not every row has a clone size; where given, it reads once, few, many or a size class.

>.|TRBJ2-6|.|TRBV9
TGTGCCAGCAGCGGGCGGACAGCTGGGGCCAACGTCCTGACTTTC
CASSGRTAGANVLTF
>.|TRBJ2-5|.|TRBV27
TGTGCCAGCAGTCTAGGACAGAGAGAGACCCAGTACTTC
CASSLGQRETQYF
>.|TRBJ2-7|.|TRBV9
TGTGCCAGCAGCGGAACTAACGAGGGCCACGAGCAGTACTTC
CASSGTNEGHEQYF
>once|TRBJ1-2|TRBD1|TRBV11-3
TGTGCCAGCAGCTTCCTCGTCCCCGGACAGGGCTTCTATGGCTACACCTTC
CASSFLVPGQGFYGYTF
>.|TRBJ2-1|TRBD2|TRBV27
TGTGCCAGCAATACGGATTTGTCTAGCGGGAGAAGTAATGAGCAGTTCTTC
CASNTDLSSGRSNEQFF
>.|TRBJ2-7|TRBD2|TRBV2
TGTGCCAGCAGGGGACCGGGACTAGCGGGAGGAAAAGCCTACGAGCAGTACTTC
CASRGPGLAGGKAYEQYF
>.|TRBJ2-7|.|TRBV5-6
TGTGCCAGCAGTTTACTAGGCGAGCAGTACTTC
CASSLLGEQYF
>few|TRBJ1-1|TRBD1|TRBV28
TGTGCCAGCAGTACCCCAAGTTACAGGGGCACTGAAGCTTTCTTT
CASSTPSYRGTEAFF
>.|TRBJ1-4|.|TRBV2
TGTGCCAGCAGGGGAGTGGAAAAACTGTTTTTT
CASRGVEKLFF
>.|TRBJ1-1|.|TRBV13
TGTGCCAGCAGCCCAGGAGGCGCTGAAGCTTTCTTT
CASSPGGAEAFF
>once|TRBJ2-7|.|TRBV29-1
TGCAGCGTTGGATATGAGGGCGAGCAGTACTTC
CSVGYEGEQYF
>.|TRBJ1-5|.|TRBV4-2
TGTGCCAGCAGCCAAGGCCGTGGAGCCAATCAGCCCCAGCATTTT
CASSQGRGANQPQHF
>.|TRBJ2-3|TRBD2|TRBV29-1
TGCAGCGCAGGTGGGGGACTAGCGGGGGGCACAGATACGCAGTATTTT
CSAGGGLAGGTDTQYF
>.|TRBJ2-2|TRBD1|TRBV4-1
TGCGCCAGCAGCCATCCACAGGGGGCAGACACCGGGGAGCTGTTTTTT
CASSHPQGADTGELFF
>.|TRBJ2-1|TRBD2|TRBV7-6
TGTGCCAGCAGCTTAGTGGGGGGGTGGGATGAGCAGTTCTTC
CASSLVGGWDEQFF
>.|TRBJ2-7|.|TRBV28
TGTGCCAGCAACCTTCCTAACTACGAGCAGTACTTC
CASNLPNYEQYF
>.|TRBJ2-1|.|TRBV7-2
TGTGCCAGCAGCTTACCTCGGGGGTCGGGCTACAATGAGCAGTTCTTC
CASSLPRGSGYNEQFF
>.|TRBJ2-4|TRBD2|TRBV6-4
TGTGCCAGGGGACTAGCGGACACCACCGTCGCCAAAAACATTCAGTACTTC
CARGLADTTVAKNIQYF
>.|TRBJ1-1|.|TRBV19
TGTGCCAGTAGTATAGATTCGAGGGACACTGAAGCTTTCTTT
CASSIDSRDTEAFF
>once|TRBJ2-1|TRBD2|TRBV7-3
TGTGCCAGCAGCCCTGGACTAGCGGGAGATTCTTACAATGAGCAGTTCTTC
CASSPGLAGDSYNEQFF
>.|TRBJ1-4|TRBD1|TRBV2
TGTGCCAGCGGGGACAGGGGGTCTAATGAAAAACTGTTTTTT
CASGDRGSNEKLFF
>.|TRBJ2-1|TRBD2|TRBV5-6
TGTGCCAGCAGCTTGGTCTCGGGAGGAGGGTACAATGAGCAGTTCTTC
CASSLVSGGGYNEQFF
>.|TRBJ2-3|.|TRBV27
TGTGCCAGCAGGGCTGCCCTTACAGATACGCAGTATTTT
CASRAALTDTQYF